This TCR beta chain originates from a study of response to subunit inactivated influenza vaccine. Study results and limitations: Every seasonal influenza vaccination brings in few new T cells, the authors suggested.

With respect to this clonotype: Its antigen is not identified.

TCRdb re-called the RT-PCR reads through MiXCR, storing one row per CDR3 protein. The repertoire consists of a few hundred thousand distinct CDR3 sequences, with 14% occurring once and the leading ten covering 11%. The sample consisted of PBMCs from blood, taken 11 to 12 days after vaccination. The TCR was taken from a man aged 45-65 years who received an inactivated influenza vaccine.

The CDR3 sequence: CASRTGRGTGELFF. The CDR3 nucleotides read TGCGCCAGCAGAACGGGGCGGGGGACCGGGGAGCTGTTTTTT. V and J are TRBV5-1 and TRBJ2-2, with 7 bases aligning to TRBD2. Germline-derived CDR1 and CDR2 are SGHRS and YFSETQ. V shed 5 bases and J 5 bases; nucleotides not matched to a gene: 6. CDR3 length equals 14 residues.